The sequence of this T cell receptor beta chain was determined in a study of cytomegalovirus exposure and HLA in healthy donors (dated by TCRdb to about 2017). Broadly, across the study: An earlier analysis of some 600 of the donors reported approximately 280 Gb of sequence data and around 100 million unique TCR beta sequences obtained from approximately 180 million T cells. Of the approximately 400 genotyped donors, 81% fell in the genetic ancestry cluster associated with self-reported Caucasian donors. Roughly 5 DR-DQ haplotypes were treated as single units for association and clustering because of strong linkage in the cohort. Among 300 to 500 genotyped donors of the cohort, an average of roughly 230,000 unique TCR beta nucleotide sequences was sequenced per donor, of which roughly 18% were non-productive. In a later analysis, previously published TCR beta repertoires from 550 to 750 donors were re-analyzed and high-resolution HLA genotyping was added so that TCR occurrence patterns could be studied. The study profiled the T cell repertoires of about 720 subjects by immunosequencing and related them to cytomegalovirus serostatus. Along with the roughly 700-subject first cohort, a separate validation cohort of 120 different subjects was used. The later analysis used no new phenotypic data to find candidate immune exposures, relying instead on TCR beta sequences and their occurrence across donors. Donor age, sex, ethnicity and CMV serostatus were compiled together with the repertoire data. The study was designed to test whether signatures of past pathogen exposure could be identified by cataloging public T cell receptors. In an earlier analysis of 587 of the donors, high-throughput TCR beta sequencing was used to judge whether each TCR beta V gene segment behaved as functional or pseudogenic. Roughly 290 gigabases of sequencing data and around 90 million unique TCR sequences made up an early release that covered nearly 650 HLA-typed donors. The number of donors typed differed by locus, with 629-630 for A, B, C, DRB1 and DQB1, approximately 500 for DQA1, about 610 for DPA1, and around 460 for DPB1. All discovery cohort repertoires had been generated on a single sequencing platform. To predict cytomegalovirus infection status, the study brought together high-throughput TCR immunosequencing, statistical association of individual TCRs with disease status, and machine learning. Genome-wide SNP genotypes for about three fifths of the roughly 700 donors were used in a later genetic analysis, which treated that subset as a discovery cohort. HLA typing covered class I and class II loci at four-digit resolution. The research as a whole found: HLA typing was unavailable for some donors at each locus, so association tests used only the typed subset. Some IMGT-functional V segments, including TRBV6-2 and TRBV6-3, could not be told apart with the 87-base-pair reads, so those segments were excluded. A further reported finding was that TCR beta sequences accurately predicted the HLA-A and HLA-B alleles for most subjects in the first cohort. The authors suggested that the approach could potentially be extended to other disease states and immunological phenotypes. In a later analysis, TCR association rates were found to vary across HLA loci, with the most associated TCRs seen for DRB1 alleles and the fewest for HLA-C alleles. Presence/absence analyses assumed roughly uniform sequencing depth across donors, an assumption that may not hold. According to a later analysis, most CMV-associated TCR beta chains appeared to be HLA-restricted, and the HLA associations seemed to be driven largely by CMV exposure. A later analysis reported that several top co-occurrence clusters appeared linked to parvovirus B19, influenza, CMV and Epstein-Barr virus. When HLA alleles, especially DR and DQ, strongly co-occurred, attributing TCR associations to individual alleles was difficult. In an earlier analysis of approximately 590 of the donors, most TCR beta V segments were observed in productive rearrangements about 90% or about 30% of the time, broadly matching IMGT annotations. In both the original and validation cohorts, the classifier was reported to diagnose cytomegalovirus status with high specificity and sensitivity. The only immune exposure information available for the cohort was CMV serostatus. An association between a missense DCLRE1C variant and V-gene and J-gene trimming of TCR beta chains was found in a later genetic analysis and replicated in an independent cohort. While some public TCRs were present in many individuals, most TCR sequences turned up only very rarely across donors. In a later analysis, HLA-associated TCR beta chains were found to be more clonally expanded and to have lower generation probabilities than equally common non-associated chains. Only TCR beta chains were sequenced in this cohort, and the absence of alpha or paired-chain data limited detectable features. In the study, 150 to 200 TCR beta chains were listed as associated with cytomegalovirus. The earlier analysis of some 540 of the donors excluded fewer than 20 rarely observed V segments, including chromosome 9 orphons, because counts were too low. In a later genetic analysis, fewer N-insertions in productive TCRs were reported among donors in an Asian-associated ancestry cluster than the approximately 710-donor mean. Linkage disequilibrium might explain the correlated functional status among segregating V segments, but an unknown experimental factor could not be ruled out. A cluster of highly shared sequence variants was judged likely to represent a technical artifact of the sequencing pipeline. A few of the identified cytomegalovirus-associated TCR beta chains were confirmed in vitro to be specific for cytomegalovirus antigens. Specific HLA alleles were associated with 15,000 to 20,000 TCR beta sequences at a false discovery rate of 0.05 in a later analysis.

This clone was counted only a few times. Which antigen it targets is not known. No much larger clonotype is one base removed from it; base qualities were not supplied. Library generation was performed with the immunoSEQ multiplex PCR assay. A mixture of 60 forward primers for TCR Vbeta segments and 13 reverse primers for TCR Jbeta segments was used in the multiplex PCR. The CDR3 region of rearranged TCR beta genes was amplified from genomic DNA by a multiplex PCR assay. Amplified TCR beta libraries were sequenced as 87-base-pair reads on the Illumina HiSeq System. Under the source paper's analysis protocol: A later analysis tallied 75 million to 95 million unique TCR beta chains across the 666 repertoires, and some 12 million of those chains were shared by two or more donors. A nearest-neighbor algorithm error-corrected the raw reads and collapsed the reads into unique sequences, merging closely related sequences to remove PCR and sequencing errors. Alignment of CDR3 sequences to IMGT reference sequences was used to assign V, D and J gene segments. For a sequence to be retained, a match of at least six nucleotides to both a V gene segment and a J gene segment was required. A rearrangement counted as productive if the CDR3 had no stop codons and remained in frame with V and J, and every other rearrangement counted as non-productive. Following IMGT convention, CDR3 was defined as the stretch from the second conserved V-encoded cysteine to the conserved J-encoded phenylalanine. Sequences without an unambiguous match to a single V gene segment were excluded from the earlier analysis of a few hundred of the donors. An earlier analysis of just under 600 of the donors called V segments functional above 56.7% productive rearrangements and segregating when the between-donor standard deviation exceeded 5%. A statistical classification framework was developed to diagnose cytomegalovirus status using the catalog of TCR beta chain sequences. In a later analysis, TCR nucleotide sequences were compared against IMGT/GENE-DB human TR gene sequences so that V and J genes could be assigned. Using the TCRdist pipeline, a later analysis assigned CDR3 sequences along with most-parsimonious VDJ recombination scenarios. In a later analysis, each TCR beta chain was defined by its CDR3 amino acid sequence together with its V-gene family, and reads without a unique V-gene family were excluded. In a later analysis, around 650 highly shared, low-generation-probability nucleotide sequences were removed to address suspected cross-contamination and a sequencing artifact. A later analysis calculated a clonal expansion index for each public chain from normalized within-repertoire ranks of inferred template counts. In a later analysis, generation probabilities were computed with a VDJ recombination model fitted to out-of-frame rearrangements, and the resulting probabilities were checked against IGoR. A later analysis scored TCR-TCR, TCR-HLA and TCR-CMV co-occurrence with hypergeometric tests, applying a repertoire-size bias correction to TCR pairs. To estimate false discovery rates, a later analysis permuted the HLA or CMV assignments 20 times. In a later analysis, co-occurring TCRs were grouped using DBSCAN, and TCRdist sequence similarity was added for clustering within HLA-allele-positive subsets. Repertoires with fewer than 30,000 or more than 120,000 public chains were left out of co-occurrence clustering, as were roughly five repertoires with anomalous nucleotide sharing. Drawn from immuneACCESS, this table holds only the in-frame rearrangements with V and J called that TCRdb kept. Clones are partly lost; checked studies trace under half to an unresolved V gene and leave the rest unexplained. Clonal size and the V and J genes are those of that table, whereas D and trimming came from the DNA. The sample records around 200,000 clones, about 81% of which are singletons. Clones ranked in the top ten supply less than 3% of the sample.

The CDR3 runs 15 residues from the cysteine to the phenylalanine. Only the CDR3 part of the read is kept: 45 bases, read in frame from the first base. The germline V gene supplies CDR1 LGHNA and CDR2 YNFKEQ. V lost 2 bases and J lost 1 base; the stretch between them is 11 bases long. The cohort was made up of around 720 healthy bone marrow donors. At the time of sampling, all cohort members were nominally healthy, though unrecorded immune exposures were likely present. The donor tested CMV seronegative, placing the donor among the 300 to 400 seronegative members of the cohort. A peripheral blood sample was provided by each donor, and peripheral blood mononuclear cells were used for TCR beta sequencing. The Qiagen DNeasy Blood Extraction Kit was used to extract genomic DNA from the blood cell samples.

The sequence was collected from a woman between 40 and 55 years old in good health and CMV-seronegative. The chain is encoded by TRBV4-2 joined to TRBJ1-1; the D gene is perhaps TRBD1, from 6 matching bases. The sequenced material came from PBMCs. The encoded CDR3 is CASSQPHRENTEAFF. The nucleotides read TGTGCCAGCAGCCAACCTCACAGGGAGAACACTGAAGCTTTCTTT.